The clone carrying this T cell receptor (beta chain) appeared a few times. Its antigen is still unknown. Libraries were prepared by immunoSEQ multiplex PCR; TCRdb keeps only in-frame clonotypes and omits some of them. The table shows over 100,000 clones, with roughly 87% occurring only once. This sample was included in a study of graft-versus-host responses after intestinal transplantation. The wider study: The transplants performed in recipients were multivisceral, liver-intestinal, or isolated intestinal. Overall study results and limits: HvG clone declines early post-transplant were associated with peak circulating GvH levels. Allografts of one patient group, those with graft-donor T cell macrochimerism, had high graft-versus-host to host-versus-graft clonal ratios.

Germline assignment: CDR1 SGHDT and CDR2 YYEEEE. V shed 5 bases and J shed 3 bases, with 14 bases lying between them. The CDR3 is made up of 14 amino acids. The TCR sequence derives from a human donor who received an intestinal transplant. The source was unstimulated CD4+ T cells sorted from spleen or lymph node cells, collected before intestinal transplant. The rearrangement uses TRBV5-6 and TRBJ1-2; D is ambiguous. In nucleotides, the CDR3 is TGTGCCAGCAGTAACGGGCGGAGGCACTATGGCTACACCTTC. It translates to CASSNGRRHYGYTF.